This is a list of T cell receptor beta chains from one sample in a study of cytomegalovirus exposure and HLA in healthy donors. Assay: immunoSEQ multiplex PCR; the TCRdb copy retains only in-frame clones and omits some. The repertoire holds 95,000 to 130,000 clones, with roughly four fifths as singletons. Sequenced material: PBMCs. These receptors were obtained from a woman aged 18-29 years in good health and CMV-seronegative. CDR3s include the opening cysteine and the closing phenylalanine or tryptophan. D genes are given only for firm matches. Size is stated for part of the rows, as once, few or many counts, or as a class when the clone is expanded.

j_call	d_call	v_call	clone_size	cdr3_aa	cdr3_nt
TRBJ2-6	.	TRBV18	few	CASSRRSGANVLTF	TGTGCCAGCTCACGGAGGTCGGGGGCCAACGTCCTGACTTTC
TRBJ2-7	TRBD1	TRBV7-9	.	CASSRTGYVYEQYF	TGTGCCAGCAGCCGGACAGGGTACGTCTACGAGCAGTACTTC
TRBJ2-4	.	TRBV20-1	.	CSASPDEVQYF	TGCAGTGCTAGTCCAGATGAAGTTCAGTACTTC
TRBJ2-6	.	TRBV5-8	.	CASSLKAGRANVLTF	TGTGCCAGCAGCTTGAAGGCAGGGCGGGCCAACGTCCTGACTTTC
TRBJ1-2	TRBD1	TRBV9	.	CASSVESTRQGTDGYTF	TGTGCCAGCAGCGTAGAGTCTACCCGACAGGGAACTGATGGCTACACCTTC
TRBJ1-4	.	TRBV2	.	CASTVRTFATNEKLFF	TGTGCCAGCACCGTTCGGACATTTGCAACTAATGAAAAACTGTTTTTT
TRBJ1-5	.	TRBV5-1	.	CASSLSGAPNQPQHF	TGCGCCAGCAGCTTGTCAGGGGCCCCGAATCAGCCCCAGCATTTT
TRBJ2-3	.	TRBV7-9	once	CASSLVGGDTQYF	TGTGCCAGCAGCTTAGTAGGGGGAGATACGCAGTATTTT
TRBJ2-7	.	TRBV25-1	once	CGHNGGEYF	TGCGGCCATAATGGGGGCGAGTACTTC
TRBJ2-7	.	TRBV19	.	CATRRTATSYEQYF	TGTGCCACGCGACGAACAGCAACGTCCTACGAGCAGTACTTC
TRBJ2-7	TRBD1	TRBV6-5	few	CASPTGTDYEQYF	TGTGCCAGCCCGACCGGGACAGACTACGAGCAGTACTTC
TRBJ1-1	TRBD1	TRBV18	.	CASSPTGVRGNTEAFF	TGTGCCAGCTCACCGACAGGGGTAAGGGGTAACACTGAAGCTTTCTTT
TRBJ2-3	TRBD2	TRBV6-1	.	CASSEHGGRTDTQYF	TGTGCCAGCAGTGAACACGGGGGGAGAACAGATACGCAGTATTTT
TRBJ1-1	.	TRBV5-6	.	CASSLGRDTEAFF	TGTGCCAGCAGCTTGGGTCGGGACACTGAAGCTTTCTTT
TRBJ1-5	.	TRBV6-1	.	CASSDFLQPQHF	TGTGCCAGCAGTGACTTCCTTCAGCCCCAGCATTTT
TRBJ1-4	TRBD1	TRBV28	.	CASTKGDSGSVAKLFF	TGTGCCAGCACCAAAGGGGACAGTGGCAGCGTTGCAAAACTGTTTTTT
TRBJ2-2	.	TRBV9	.	CASSSRLGDNTGELFF	TGTGCCAGCAGCTCCCGACTAGGGGATAACACCGGGGAGCTGTTTTTT
TRBJ2-1	TRBD2	TRBV10-3	.	CAITLGRTSGGRSYNEQFF	TGTGCCATCACTTTGGGGAGGACTAGCGGGGGCCGATCCTACAATGAGCAGTTCTTC
TRBJ2-6	.	TRBV29-1	few	CSVKGGGSGANVLTF	TGCAGCGTTAAGGGCGGAGGCTCTGGGGCCAACGTCCTGACTTTC
TRBJ1-2	TRBD1	TRBV6-5	once	CASRTNRGYGYTF	TGTGCCAGCAGGACGAACAGGGGGTATGGCTACACCTTC
TRBJ2-7	TRBD1	TRBV6-1	.	CASRATGGVPEQYF	TGTGCCAGCAGAGCGACAGGGGGCGTTCCGGAGCAGTACTTC
TRBJ2-5	.	TRBV5-1	.	CASTSSRVSGLGETQYF	TGCGCCAGCACCTCCTCTCGGGTGTCAGGGCTTGGAGAGACCCAGTACTTC
TRBJ1-6	.	TRBV30	.	CAWRSGEGNSPLHF	TGTGCCTGGAGATCGGGAGAGGGTAATTCACCCCTCCACTTT
TRBJ1-1	.	TRBV6-1	.	CASSESTPGSEAFF	TGTGCCAGCAGTGAATCCACGCCAGGGTCTGAAGCTTTCTTT
TRBJ2-2	.	TRBV30	once	CAWSQGNTGELFF	TGTGCCTGGAGCCAGGGGAACACCGGGGAGCTGTTTTTT
TRBJ1-1	.	TRBV2	.	CASSVRGSNTEAFF	TGTGCCAGCAGTGTAAGGGGGAGTAACACTGAAGCTTTCTTT
TRBJ2-2	.	TRBV2	few	CASRTGNTGELFF	TGTGCCAGCAGGACGGGGAACACCGGGGAGCTGTTTTTT
TRBJ1-5	.	TRBV28	.	CASRRDSNQPQHF	TGTGCCAGCAGACGGGATAGCAATCAGCCCCAGCATTTT
TRBJ2-3	TRBD2	TRBV7-3	few	CASSYGTITDTQYF	TGTGCCAGCAGCTACGGGACTATCACAGATACGCAGTATTTT
TRBJ2-7	.	TRBV10-3	.	CAAAGAGEQYF	TGTGCCGCCGCAGGGGCAGGCGAGCAGTACTTC
TRBJ2-1	TRBD2	TRBV5-6	.	CASSYSTSGLEQFF	TGTGCCAGCAGCTACTCCACTAGCGGACTTGAGCAGTTCTTC
TRBJ2-2	.	TRBV6-5	.	CASLPGPLTGELFF	TGTGCCAGCTTGCCTGGCCCCCTCACCGGGGAGCTGTTTTTT
TRBJ1-5	.	TRBV2	.	CASIPDRSNNQPQHF	TGTGCCAGCATCCCTGACAGGAGTAACAATCAGCCCCAGCATTTT
TRBJ2-7	TRBD1	TRBV7-9	.	CASSTRQGSYEQYF	TGTGCCAGCAGCACCAGACAGGGCTCCTACGAGCAGTACTTC
TRBJ2-3	TRBD2	TRBV6-6	.	CATSGGLEVTQYF	TGTGCCACCTCGGGGGGGCTGGAGGTTACGCAGTATTTT
TRBJ1-5	.	TRBV7-2	.	CASKQGSNQPQHF	TGTGCCAGTAAACAGGGTAGCAATCAGCCCCAGCATTTT
TRBJ2-7	.	TRBV18	few	CASSFDRSYEQYF	TGTGCCAGCTCCTTCGACAGGTCCTACGAGCAGTACTTC
TRBJ2-7	TRBD1	TRBV27	.	CASRPPTGGGSSYEQYF	TGTGCCAGCAGGCCACCGACAGGGGGTGGTTCGTCCTACGAGCAGTACTTC
TRBJ2-2	.	TRBV7-2	.	CASSLPGGHFTGELFF	TGTGCCAGCAGCTTACCGGGGGGACACTTCACCGGGGAGCTGTTTTTT
TRBJ2-7	TRBD2	TRBV5-4	.	CASSSSGGYDEQYF	TGTGCCAGCAGCTCTAGCGGGGGGTACGACGAGCAGTACTTC
TRBJ2-5	TRBD1	TRBV6-5	.	CASSLQGARETQYF	TGTGCCAGCAGTTTGCAGGGGGCGCGAGAGACCCAGTACTTC
TRBJ1-1	TRBD1	TRBV5-4	.	CASHYRGGNTEAFF	TGTGCCAGCCACTACAGGGGGGGGAACACTGAAGCTTTCTTT
TRBJ1-3	.	TRBV2	once	CASSNGNTIYF	TGTGCCAGCTCTAATGGAAACACCATATATTTT
TRBJ1-2	TRBD1	TRBV28	.	CASVEGANYGYTF	TGTGCCAGCGTTGAGGGGGCCAACTATGGCTACACCTTC
TRBJ2-7	TRBD2	TRBV15	.	CATSTFPGLAGPSSYEQYF	TGTGCCACCAGCACCTTTCCGGGACTAGCGGGCCCCAGCTCCTACGAGCAGTACTTC